The clone carrying this T cell receptor beta chain came up a few times. Its antigen is still unknown. This specimen comes from a study of response to subunit inactivated influenza vaccine. The study's findings and limits: The study's authors posited that every seasonal influenza vaccination enlists few new T cells.

From the RT-PCR reads, TCRdb called clonotypes with MiXCR, one entry per CDR3 protein. The sample has 610,000 or so distinct CDR3 sequences, around 15% seen once; the top ten hold 11%. The CDR3 sequence is 13 residues long. Germline-derived CDR1 and CDR2 are SGHTA and FQGNSA. Trimming took off 7 bases at V and 2 bases at J, with 9 bases between the two ends. The sequence was collected from a man aged 45-65 years who received an inactivated influenza vaccine. The sample in question was PBMCs from blood, obtained about 13 days after vaccination. The gene calls are TRBV7-2 and TRBJ1-5; D is ambiguous. CDR3 residues: CASNDGGNQPQHF. The DNA of the CDR3 is TGTGCCAGCAACGACGGTGGCAATCAGCCCCAGCATTTT.